These 17 T cell receptor beta chains were all obtained from the same sample, sequenced in a study of breast tumors, draining lymph nodes, adjacent tissues. Axillary draining lymph nodes of breast cancer patients supplied the node samples. TCRdb independently ran MiXCR on the multiplex PCR reads; one entry per CDR3 protein. This sample has some 97,000 distinct CDR3 sequences; 21% occur once, and the top ten carry roughly 1.2%. Specimen: axillary lymph node tissue. The receptors here all came from a female donor with breast cancer. Some clones in this sample may be carry-over from other donors' samples.

This clonotype appeared many times. The V gene is TRBV30, the J gene TRBJ2-7; D unresolved. The germline CDR1 and CDR2 sequences are GTSNPN and SVGIG (reference sequence). The CDR3 has 13 amino acids. Trimming took 5 bases from V and 7 from J, leaving 18 bases between them. The CDR3 region is CAWGLGPDQEQYF. CDR3 DNA: TGTGCCTGGGGCTTGGGTCCCGACCAGGAGCAGTACTTC.

In this sample, this clonotype turned up once. CDR3 coding DNA: TGTGCTAGTGGTTTAGGATGGAGCTACGAGCAGTACTTC. It yields the protein CASGLGWSYEQYF. The chain is built from TRBV12-5 and TRBJ2-7; D gene ambiguous. Trimming left V 3 bases short and J 3 bases short, with 9 bases between. Germline V CDR1 and CDR2: LGHNT, FRNRAP. There are 13 residues in the CDR3. Using reference TRBV12-5 and TRBJ2-7 for the parts outside the CDR3, the full variable domain is DARVTQTPRHKVTEMGQEVTMRCQPILGHNTVFWYRQTMMQGLELLAYFRNRAPLDDSGMPKDRFSAEMPDATLATLKIQPSEPRDSAVYFCASGLGWSYEQYFGPGTRLTVT.

This clonotype was observed at least ten times. The V and J genes are TRBV4-1 and TRBJ2-1; a weak D match, TRBD1 (5 bases). Germline-derived CDR1 and CDR2 are MGHRA and YSYEKL. Trimming removed 2 bases from V and 8 bases from J, with 13 bases in between. The CDR3 sequence is 14 residues long. The CDR3 region has the DNA TGCGCCAGCAGCCAAACCAGGGTAGGGTATGAGCAGTTCTTC. Amino acids: CASSQTRVGYEQFF.

This sequence joins TRBV14 and TRBJ2-4; D may be TRBD1 or TRBD2 (5 bases each). The germline V and J ends were trimmed by 0 bases and 3 bases, with 15 bases remaining between them. The CDR3 loop spans 17 amino acids. CDR1 is SGHDN and CDR2 is FVKESK in the germline V gene. CDR3 nucleotides: TGTGCCAGCAGCCAAGAATTTGGGGGTTTAGTCAAAAACATTCAGTACTTC. Its protein is CASSQEFGGLVKNIQYF.

This clonotype was recorded a few times. This rearrangement joins TRBV6-2 or TRBV6-3 to TRBJ2-1, with 15 nucleotides matching TRBD2. CDR1 MNHEY and CDR2 SVGEGT come from the germline V gene. The CDR3 consists of 18 residues. The junction had 14 bases not matched to a gene; V was cut back by 8 bases and J by 6 bases. DNA for the CDR3: TGTGCCAGCCTACGCCTGCCGGGACTAGCGGGGGGCATCAATGAGCAGTTCTTC. It codes for CASLRLPGLAGGINEQFF.

In this sample, this clonotype turned up many times. J is TRBJ1-2 and V is TRBV10-3, with unresolved D. Trimming left V 4 bases short and J 8 bases short, with 8 bases between. This CDR3 is 11 amino acids long. Looked up from germline, CDR1 is ENHRY and CDR2 is SYGVKD. CDR3 amino acids: CAISVGGGYTF. CDR3 sequence (DNA): TGTGCCATCAGTGTGGGAGGCGGCTACACCTTC.

This chain joins TRBV4-2 and TRBJ2-3; 9 bases are shared with TRBD1. Trimming at V came to 3 bases and at J to 0 bases, leaving 7 bases not matched to a gene. Germline values: CDR1 LGHNA, CDR2 YNFKEQ. This CDR3 comprises 17 residues. DNA for the CDR3: TGTGCCAGCAGCCACACATGGACAGGGGCTAGCACAGATACGCAGTATTTT. It translates to CASSHTWTGASTDTQYF.

Concerning this clonotype itself: Just one base apart from a much larger clone, this may be a read error. The chain combines TRBV5-1 with TRBJ2-3; D not certain. CDR1 is SGHRS, CDR2 YFSETQ, per germline. This CDR3 has 12 amino acids. Between the trimmed V and J ends, which lost 2 bases and 10 bases, there was a span of 11 bases. In DNA form, the CDR3 reads TGCGCCAGCAGCTTTGCCGCGGATGCGCAGTATTTT. This gives the protein CASSFAADAQYF.

This clonotype came up many times. The rearrangement uses TRBV7-9 and TRBJ2-3; either TRBD1 or TRBD2 may supply D (6 bases each). Trimming removed 3 bases from V and 2 bases from J, with 15 bases in between. This CDR3 contains 16 residues. Germline CDR1 SEHNR, CDR2 FQNEAQ (reference sequence). The CDR3 nucleotides are TGTGCCAGCAGCTTGGGGGGCGGGGCGATCACAGATACGCAGTATTTT. This sequence encodes CASSLGGGAITDTQYF.

The CDR3, as DNA: TGTGCCAGCAGCGGACTAGATGACGAGCAGTACTTC. This translates into CASSGLDDEQYF. The V call is TRBV9, the J call TRBJ2-7; tentatively, D is TRBD2 (6 bases). V lost 3 bases to trimming and J lost 5 bases, with 9 bases between them. This CDR3 has 12 residues. Germline assignment: CDR1 SGDLS and CDR2 YYNGEE.

This clonotype was detected ten times or more. The rearrangement joins TRBV7-2 to TRBJ2-3; 12 bases align to TRBD2. The CDR3 sequence is 14 residues long. CDR1 and CDR2 (germline): SGHTA, FQGNSA. With V trimmed by 4 bases and J by 4 bases, 0 bases remained unmatched. This CDR3 reads CASSWTSGADTQYF. DNA of the CDR3: TGTGCCAGCAGCTGGACTAGCGGGGCAGATACGCAGTATTTT.

Comment on this clonotype: Since a much larger clone is just one base distant, this may be a read error. As the CDR3 is not closed by the conserved phenylalanine or tryptophan, this likely results from a read error. The chain recombines TRBV19 with TRBJ1-2; D ambiguous. Trimming pared 7 bases from V and 0 bases from J, leaving 9 bases between. The CDR3 length is 13 residues. Germline assignment: CDR1 LNHDA and CDR2 SQIVND (reference sequence). The CDR3 spells CASNPRANYGYTI. The CDR3 DNA is TGTGCCAGTAACCCAAGAGCTAACTATGGCTACACCATC.

This clonotype was observed a few times. The chain combines TRBV18 with TRBJ1-2, with D unresolved. V was trimmed by 6 bases and J by 4 bases, leaving 9 bases between them. The CDR3 is 12 residues long. Germline lookup yields CDR1 KGHSH and CDR2 LQKENI. The CDR3 region has the DNA TGTGCCAGCTCCTCTAACCGCTATGGCTACACCTTC. It yields the protein CASSSNRYGYTF.

This clonotype occurred many times. The chain is built from TRBV29-1 and TRBJ1-3, with 8 bases that match TRBD1. The J segment lost 4 bases and the V segment lost 7 bases, leaving 12 bases of the junction unmatched. The CDR3 has 15 amino acids. CDR1 and CDR2 (germline): SQVTM, ANQGSEA. The DNA for the CDR3 is TGCAGCGCAGAACCAGGGGGCGTAGGAGGAAACACCATATATTTT. The encoded protein is CSAEPGGVGGNTIYF.

The chain carries TRBV18 and TRBJ2-3, with D uncertain. Germline V gene lookup returns CDR1 KGHSH and CDR2 LQKENI. The CDR3 spans 13 residues. V dropped 6 bases and J dropped 2 bases, with 9 bases sitting between them. The CDR3 spells CASSVGFTDTQYF. Here the CDR3 DNA reads TGTGCCAGCTCCGTAGGTTTCACAGATACGCAGTATTTT. The full variable domain, completed using reference TRBV18 and TRBJ2-3, is NAGVMQNPRHLVRRRGQEARLRCSPMKGHSHVYWYRQLPEEGLKFMVYLQKENIIDESGMPKERFSAEFPKEGPSILRIQQVVRGDSAAYFCASSVGFTDTQYFGPGTRLTVL.

This clonotype showed up many times. Here the CDR3 DNA reads TGTGCCAGCCAAGCCCCAGGTTACGGAAACACCATATATTTT. It translates to CASQAPGYGNTIYF. The chain joins TRBV6-2 or TRBV6-3 to TRBJ1-3, with D unresolved. The CDR3 sequence is 14 residues long. The germline CDR1 and CDR2 sequences are MNHEY and SVGEGT. The germline V and J ends were trimmed by 8 bases and 4 bases, with 15 bases remaining between them.

This clonotype showed up many times. This chain links TRBV6-1 with TRBJ2-7; D perhaps matches TRBD1 (6 bases). The CDR3 sequence is 12 residues long. Deletions cut 11 bases from V and 3 bases from J, with 14 bases between. CDR1 is MNHNS and CDR2 is SASEGT in the germline V gene. Written as DNA, the CDR3 is TGTGCCTGCCGGGACATAGGCTACGAGCAGTACTTC. Translated, it gives CACRDIGYEQYF.